This T cell receptor (beta chain) was documented in a study of blood T cell repertoires in COVID-19. For the study at large: Researchers got acute and convalescent COVID-19 samples from the United States, Italy and Spain. T cells, B-cell-depleted T cells, or PBMCs provided the cDNA or gDNA that served as material.

Germline CDR1 is SGHTA and CDR2 is FQGNSA. The CDR3 has 15 amino acids. V dropped 2 bases and J dropped 3; count of bases not matched to a gene: 5. How the authors handled the data: Nucleated cell counts were estimated from reference gene primer amplification. TCRdb keeps only in-frame clones here, not all; method: immunoSEQ multiplex PCR. Clone size and V and J calls were adopted from that table, with D and trimming inferred from the DNA. The sample lists around 300,000 clones; under 90% were seen once. The source material was PBMCs or T cells enriched from blood (not recorded which). This rearrangement joins TRBV7-2 to TRBJ2-3, with TRBD2 matching 7 bases. The receptor comes from a woman aged 25 to 39 who had recovered from COVID-19. The CDR3 is CASSLIRGGTDTQYF. The CDR3 DNA is TGTGCCAGCAGCTTAATACGGGGAGGGACAGATACGCAGTATTTT.